The 27 T cell receptor beta chains reported below all come from one sample, sequenced in a study of blood T cells in healthy people across ages. The second PCR ran about 7 to 12 cycles with a sample-barcoded 5' primer and J-beta primers. TCRdb independently ran MiXCR on the 5' RACE reads; one entry per CDR3 protein. In the table there are 600,000 or so distinct CDR3 sequences, less than 60% of which are singletons. The sequenced sample consisted of blood. Receptors originate from an elderly man in good health.

V usage is TRBV12-3 or TRBV12-4 and J usage is TRBJ2-7; a possible D gene is TRBD1 (6 bases). The J call could be wrong; TRBJ2-4 is a better fit for the DNA end. The CDR3 runs 14 residues. CDR3 coding DNA: TGTGCCAGCAGTTTAGGGTACAGGGTAAACATTCAGTACTTC. Translation: CASSLGYRVNIQYF.

This clonotype has just one count. V usage is TRBV20-1 and J usage is TRBJ2-5; possibly TRBD2 for D (5 bases). The CDR3 consists of 14 residues. CDR1 is DFQATT, CDR2 SNEGSKA, per germline (reference sequence). V gave up 0 bases and J gave up 5 bases, with 13 bases separating them. CDR3 residues: CSARDAGRGETQYF. In nucleotides, the CDR3 is TGCAGTGCTAGAGATGCAGGCAGAGGGGAGACCCAGTACTTC.

The CDR3 region is CASGRQGPYNEQFF. The CDR3 DNA reads TGTGCCAGCGGCAGACAGGGCCCCTACAATGAGCAGTTCTTC. The chain employs TRBV3-1 and TRBJ2-1; 7 bases agree with TRBD1. There are 14 residues in the CDR3. CDR1 is LGHDT and CDR2 is YNNKEL in the germline V gene (reference sequence). With 8 bases clipped from V and 2 bases from J, the junction kept 6 bases outside the gene matches.

V gene TRBV7-9 combines with J gene TRBJ2-3; 11 positions match TRBD2. The V and J ends lost 8 bases and 4 bases, in that order; junction bases with no gene match: 11. The CDR3 runs to 16 residues. Germline V CDR1 and CDR2: SEHNR, FQNEAQ (reference sequence). For the CDR3, the DNA is TGTGCCAGCGGCCTCCTAGCGGGGGGTGGGGCAGATACGCAGTATTTT. Translating gives CASGLLAGGGADTQYF.

This clonotype has a count of ten or more. V is TRBV6-6 and J is TRBJ2-7, with D perhaps TRBD2 (6 bases). Germline V lookup: CDR1 MNHNY, CDR2 SVGAGI (reference sequence). Between the trimmed V and J ends, which lost 7 bases and 5 bases, there was a span of 18 bases. This CDR3 region has 14 residues. CDR3: CASTLSGRRDEQYF. The DNA for the CDR3 is TGTGCCAGCACCCTAAGCGGCAGGAGGGACGAGCAGTACTTC.

The chain has TRBV29-1 and TRBJ1-2, with TRBD1 matching over 9 bases. The CDR3 loop spans 13 amino acids. Losses at the gene ends were 6 bases for V and 6 bases for J; bases not matched to a gene: 8. Per germline, CDR1 SQVTM and CDR2 ANQGSEA. The CDR3 region has the DNA TGCAGCGTGGGGACAGGGCCTGGGGATGGCTACACCTTC. Residues: CSVGTGPGDGYTF.

This clonotype came up once. The chain is built from TRBV3-1 and TRBJ1-1; tentative D call: TRBD1 (6 bases). With 5 bases removed from V and 3 bases from J, the gap between germline ends came to 13 bases. This CDR3 has 14 residues. Germline lookup yields CDR1 LGHDT and CDR2 YNNKEL (reference sequence). CDR3 loop: CASSTQGRDTEAFF. For the CDR3, the DNA is TGTGCCAGCAGCACACAGGGTCGGGACACTGAAGCTTTCTTT.

This chain links TRBV30 with TRBJ1-5; D not certain. Germline CDR1 GTSNPN, CDR2 SVGIG (reference sequence). V lost 5 bases and J 3 bases, leaving 11 bases between the germline ends. The CDR3 loop spans 13 amino acids. Here the CDR3 reads CAWAPRFNQPQHF. DNA for the CDR3: TGTGCCTGGGCACCCAGGTTCAATCAGCCCCAGCATTTT.

This clonotype was counted once. At one end, the junction sequence differs from germline, possibly due to a read error. This chain joins TRBV29-1 and TRBJ2-1; 9 bases are a match to TRBD2. CDR1 and CDR2 from the germline V gene are SQVTM and ANQGSEA. CDR3 length: 15 residues. The CDR3 loop is CSVEGEREALNEQFF. CDR3 bases: TGCAGCGTGGAAGGGGAGCGGGAGGCCCTCAATGAGCAGTTCTTC.

The V call is TRBV4-2, the J call TRBJ1-1, with D possibly being TRBD1 (5 bases). This CDR3 spans 14 amino acids. CDR1 is LGHNA and CDR2 is YNFKEQ in the germline V gene. Trimming stripped 0 bases from V and 3 bases from J, with 8 bases between. The CDR3 DNA sequence: TGTGCCAGCAGCCAAGATGGCAGGGACACTGAAGCTTTCTTT. Translation: CASSQDGRDTEAFF.

The chain employs TRBV12-3 or TRBV12-4 and TRBJ1-2; D possibly corresponds to TRBD1 (5 bases). The CDR3 has 14 residues. Deletions cut 7 bases from V and 6 bases from J, with 18 bases between. The CDR3 nucleotides are TGTGCCAGCACCATCACGGGGGGTGTCGATGGCTACACCTTC. It yields the protein CASTITGGVDGYTF.

This chain uses TRBV9 with TRBJ2-6; 8 bases are shared with TRBD1. CDR1 and CDR2 from the germline V gene are SGDLS and YYNGEE. The junction had 11 bases not matched to a gene; V was cut back by 4 bases and J by 2 bases. The CDR3 extends over 18 amino acids. This CDR3 reads CASSIRTGFVTGANVLTF. CDR3 bases: TGTGCCAGCAGCATCCGGACAGGGTTCGTGACTGGGGCCAACGTCCTGACTTTC. Variable domain in full (rest from reference TRBV9 and TRBJ2-6): DSGVTQTPKHLITATGQRVTLRCSPRSGDLSVYWYQQSLDQGLQFLIQYYNGEERAKGNILERFSAQQFPDLHSELNLSSLELGDSALYFCASSIRTGFVTGANVLTFGAGSRLTVL.

Concerning this clonotype itself: At one end, the junction sequence differs from germline, possibly due to a read error. The chain is built from TRBV5-1 and TRBJ2-7, with D uncertain. This CDR3 has 12 amino acids. Per germline, CDR1 SGHRS and CDR2 YFSETQ. DNA for the CDR3: TGCGCCATCAGCTTGTTGGGGAACGAGCAGTACTTC. Amino acid sequence: CAISLLGNEQYF. Full variable domain (missing parts from reference TRBV5-1 and TRBJ2-7): KAGVTQTPRYLIKTRGQQVTLSCSPISGHRSVSWYQQTPGQGLQFLFEYFSETQRNKGNFPGRFSGRQFSNSRSEMNVSTLELGDSALYLCAISLLGNEQYFGPGTRLTVT.

This clonotype turned up a few times. The V gene is TRBV20-1, the J gene TRBJ2-7; D gene uncertain. V lost 5 bases to trimming and J lost 3 bases, with 11 bases between them. Germline V gene lookup returns CDR1 DFQATT and CDR2 SNEGSKA (reference sequence). This CDR3 comprises 12 residues. In DNA form, the CDR3 reads TGCAGTGCTCTCCGGACGGGCTACGAGCAGTACTTC. Its protein is CSALRTGYEQYF.

This clonotype was seen more than once but under ten times. The genes are TRBV20-1 and TRBJ2-3; D tentatively reads TRBD1 or TRBD2 (5 bases each). The CDR3 totals 15 residues. The V end lost 1 base, the J end lost 0 bases, and 11 bases lay between the germline ends. Germline CDR1 is DFQATT and CDR2 is SNEGSKA (reference sequence). CDR3 DNA sequence: TGCAGTGCTAGAGGACCACGGGACAGCACAGATACGCAGTATTTT. Amino acids: CSARGPRDSTDTQYF.

This clonotype has only a few counts. This chain links TRBV7-3 with TRBJ2-1, with D maybe TRBD1 (6 bases). The V end lost 3 bases, the J end lost 5 bases, and 8 bases lay between the germline ends. The CDR3 has 13 residues. Germline assignment: CDR1 SGHTA and CDR2 FQGTGA. The CDR3 DNA sequence: TGTGCCAGCAGCTTGGACAGCGACAATGAGCAGTTCTTC. Its translation: CASSLDSDNEQFF.

V and J are TRBV7-6 and TRBJ2-5; possibly TRBD1 for D (6 bases). The V gene's germline CDR1 is SGHVS and CDR2 FNYEAQ. The CDR3 is made up of 14 amino acids. Between the trimmed V and J ends, which lost 5 bases and 5 bases, there was a span of 15 bases. DNA for the CDR3: TGTGCCAGCAGCCAAAACCCGCAGGGGGAGACCCAGTACTTC. This gives the protein CASSQNPQGETQYF.

This clonotype was counted between two and nine times. V and J are TRBV7-2 and TRBJ1-4; 7 bases are shared with TRBD1. Germline CDR1 is SGHTA and CDR2 is FQGNSA. This CDR3 is 14 amino acids long. Trimming took 5 bases from V and 5 from J; bases not matched to a gene: 5. The CDR3 loop is CASSRAGGNEKLFF. Here the CDR3 DNA reads TGTGCCAGCAGCCGCGCAGGGGGAAATGAAAAACTGTTTTTT.

This chain links TRBV7-2 with TRBJ1-2; 7 nucleotides agree with TRBD1. The germline CDR1 and CDR2 sequences are SGHTA and FQGNSA. The V gene end was trimmed by 6 bases and the J gene end by 1 base; junction bases not matched to a gene: 5. This CDR3 region has 14 residues. CDR3 coding DNA: TGTGCCAGCAGAACCGGGACAGTTAACTATGGCTACACCTTC. It translates to CASRTGTVNYGYTF. Drawing the rest from reference TRBV7-2 and TRBJ1-2, the complete variable domain is GAGVSQSPSNKVTEKGKDVELRCDPISGHTALYWYRQSLGQGLEFLIYFQGNSAPDKSGLPSDRFSAERTGGSVSTLTIQRTQQEDSAVYLCASRTGTVNYGYTFGSGTRLTVV.

V gene TRBV5-1 combines with J gene TRBJ1-1; D remains ambiguous. V was cut by 0 bases and J by 0 bases, with 9 bases left in between. There are 15 residues in the CDR3. CDR1 and CDR2 (germline): SGHRS, YFSETQ. The CDR3 reads CASSLEGIMNTEAFF. Here the CDR3 DNA reads TGCGCCAGCAGCTTGGAGGGCATAATGAACACTGAAGCTTTCTTT.

This rearrangement joins TRBV2 to TRBJ2-2; D is ambiguous. V dropped 4 bases and J dropped 8 bases, with 17 bases sitting between them. This CDR3 comprises 15 residues. CDR1 is SNHLY, CDR2 FYNNEI, per germline. The CDR3 DNA sequence: TGTGCCAGCAGTGGAGTCTCCCGGGCTGGGGGGGAGCTGTTTTTT. This gives the protein CASSGVSRAGGELFF.

This clonotype turned up a few times. The chain joins TRBV9 to TRBJ2-7, with 7 nucleotides matching TRBD1. Germline loops: CDR1 SGDLS, CDR2 YYNGEE. CDR3 size: 14 residues. Germline trimming cut 3 bases from V and 2 bases from J; bases unmatched to any gene: 5. The chain's CDR3 is CASSATGNTYEQYF. The CDR3 DNA is TGTGCCAGCAGCGCGACAGGGAACACCTACGAGCAGTACTTC.

V and J are TRBV20-1 and TRBJ2-5, with a tentative D call TRBD1 (6 bases). The assigned J gene may be wrong: the sequence end matches TRBJ2-7 better. Germline loops: CDR1 DFQATT, CDR2 SNEGSKA (reference sequence). The CDR3 consists of 14 residues. The CDR3 region is CSARGEKGEYEQYF. In DNA, the CDR3 is TGCAGTGCTAGAGGCGAGAAGGGGGAGTACGAGCAGTACTTC.

Comment on this clonotype: Since a much larger clone is just one base distant, this may be a read error. The genes are TRBV5-1 and TRBJ2-7; possible D gene TRBD2, 5 bases. CDR1 SGHRS and CDR2 YFSETQ come from the germline V gene. Trimming pared 0 bases from V and 10 bases from J, leaving 17 bases between. This CDR3 spans 14 amino acids. The CDR3 nucleotides are TGCGCCAGCAGCTTGGCCAATCGGGAAGAGGCCCAGTACTTC. Protein product: CASSLANREEAQYF.

V and J are TRBV5-1 and TRBJ2-3, with unresolved D. Trimming cost V 5 bases and J 3 bases, with 13 bases left between them. Germline values: CDR1 SGHRS, CDR2 YFSETQ. This CDR3 comprises 14 residues. The CDR3 here is CASRRFAGTDTQYF. The DNA of the CDR3 is TGCGCCAGCAGACGCTTCGCAGGTACAGATACGCAGTATTTT.

This clonotype was seen just once. This may come from a read error, since a much larger clone is one base off. The chain recombines TRBV6-5 with TRBJ2-1; 8 bases agree with TRBD1. Looked up from germline, CDR1 is MNHEY and CDR2 is SVGAGI. The length of the CDR3 is 15 residues. Trimming took 0 bases from V and 8 from J; bases not matched to a gene: 6. The CDR3 bases are TGTGCCAGCAGTTACTCTAACAGGGGGAGCGATGAGCAGTTCTTC. Its protein product is CASSYSNRGSDEQFF.

The rearrangement links TRBV4-2 to TRBJ2-1, with 11 bases lining up with TRBD2. CDR1 and CDR2 (germline): LGHNA, YNFKEQ. Trimming removed 3 bases from V and 7 bases from J; junction bases left unmatched: 8. CDR3 length: 16 amino acids. The CDR3 DNA follows: TGTGCCAGCAGCCACTCAATAGCGGGAGGGGAAAATGAGCAGTTCTTC. This encodes CASSHSIAGGENEQFF.